This T cell receptor beta chain was obtained from a study of human T cells and chemical hapten exposure. About the study: Throughout the approximately 24-week study, diphenylcyclopropenone was applied weekly to the patients' scalps.

This clonotype appeared many times. Time point: patch test 1, 2 weeks after DPC sensitization. Noted treatment: therapeutic diphenylcyclopropenone sensitization with weekly scalp DPC. Drawing of blood took place ahead of applying each patch test. The length of the CDR3 is 12 residues. Per the germline V gene, CDR1 is SQVTM and CDR2 is ANQGSEA. The V gene end was trimmed by 4 bases and the J gene end by 3 bases; junction bases not matched to a gene: 2. The library labeled individual cDNA molecules by adding unique molecular identifiers to them. TCRdb itself ran the RACE reads through MiXCR, one entry per CDR3 protein. The table includes roughly 180,000 distinct CDR3 sequences, roughly 15% detected once.

The sequenced sample was whole blood, obtained in connection with sensitization to the hapten diphenylcyclopropenone (DPC). The chain carries TRBV29-1 and TRBJ1-1; 7 bases match TRBD1. This TCR was recovered from a woman in her twenties or thirties with alopecia areata. Some clones in this sample may be carry-over from other donors' samples. In nucleotides, the CDR3 is TGCAGCGTTGTCAGGGGGGACACTGAAGCTTTCTTT. It specifies CSVVRGDTEAFF. Based on the CDR3 plus reference TRBV29-1 and TRBJ1-1, the full variable domain is SAVISQKPSRDICQRGTSLTIQCQVDSQVTMMFWYRQQPGQSLTLIATANQGSEATYESGFVIDKFPISRPNLTFSTLTVSNMSPEDSSIYLCSVVRGDTEAFFGQGTRLTVV.